This is a list of T cell receptor beta chains from one sample in a study of T cells in Graves' hyperthyroidism and ophthalmopathy. From the multiplex PCR reads, TCRdb called clonotypes with MiXCR, one entry per CDR3 protein. The sample has about 110,000 distinct CDR3 sequences; approximately 16% are singletons. The material sequenced was blood. The source of these receptors is a woman in her forties or fifties with Graves' hyperthyroidism. The CDR3 runs from the conserved cysteine through the conserved F or W. A D gene is named only where the DNA matches it firmly. Size values are once, few and many counts, or a class for expanded clones, and some rows have none.

J,V,size,D,DNA,CDR3
TRBJ2-5,TRBV18,many,NA,TGTGCCAGCTCACCAATCAGCCAAGAGACCCAGTACTTC,CASSPISQETQYF
TRBJ2-2,TRBV15,NA,NA,TGTGCCACCAGCAGACTCCCGGGGGGCCGTCGCACCGGGGAGCTGTTTTTT,CATSRLPGGRRTGELFF
TRBJ2-5,TRBV28,NA,TRBD2,TGTGCCAGCAGTGGGACTAGCGGACAAGAGACCCAGTACTTC,CASSGTSGQETQYF
TRBJ2-1,TRBV5-1,many,TRBD2,TGCGCCAGCAGCTTGGGGCTAGCGGCGAATGAGCAGTTCTTC,CASSLGLAANEQFF
TRBJ2-7,TRBV9,many,TRBD2,TGTGCCAGCAGCGTAGATCCTAGCGGGGTCTACGAGCAGTACTTC,CASSVDPSGVYEQYF
TRBJ2-1,TRBV18,many,NA,TGTGCCAGCTCACCCCAAACGGGGGCGGAGAATGAGCAGTTCTTC,CASSPQTGAENEQFF
TRBJ2-1,TRBV3-1,large,TRBD2,TGTGCCAGCAGCCAAGGGGGGCTAGCGGGAGGTGGGCGTGAGCAGTTCTTC,CASSQGGLAGGGREQFF
TRBJ1-3,TRBV28,many,NA,TGTGCCAGCGCGAGCTCTGGAAACACCATATATTTT,CASASSGNTIYF
TRBJ2-3,TRBV18,many,NA,TGTGCCAGCTCACTCCCGGGGACGGGGACAGATACGCAGTATTTT,CASSLPGTGTDTQYF
TRBJ2-2,TRBV5-6,many,NA,TGTGCCAGCAGCCCCCGAGCCAGGGCTCGCACCGGGGAGCTGTTTTTT,CASSPRARARTGELFF
TRBJ1-1,TRBV18,many,NA,TGTGCCAGCTCACCATCGGGCGGTGCTGAAGCTTTCTTT,CASSPSGGAEAFF
TRBJ2-7,TRBV30,many,NA,TGTGCCTGGAGTGTACTGGGGGGAAAGCAGTACTTC,CAWSVLGGKQYF
TRBJ2-3,TRBV7-9,NA,NA,TGTGCCAGCAGCTCGGGGCGGGGTAGCACAGATACGCAGTATTTT,CASSSGRGSTDTQYF
TRBJ1-5,TRBV18,many,NA,TGTGCCAGCTCACCAGGTGCGAGGGATCAGCCCCAGCATTTT,CASSPGARDQPQHF
TRBJ1-2,TRBV7-8,NA,TRBD1,TGTGCCAGCAGCCTCAGGACAGGGGCGGCCCTTAACTATGGCTACACCTTC,CASSLRTGAALNYGYTF
TRBJ2-5,TRBV2,many,NA,TGTGCCAGCAGTGAAGGTCGAGAGACCCAGTACTTC,CASSEGRETQYF
TRBJ2-1,TRBV12-3/TRBV12-4,many,NA,TGTGCCAGCAGCTCTGGGTCCCAGCGCACAACGAATGAGCAGTTCTTC,CASSSGSQRTTNEQFF
TRBJ2-1,TRBV29-1,many,NA,TGCAGCGTTGTTAGGAACATTTACAATGAGCAGTTCTTC,CSVVRNIYNEQFF
TRBJ2-7,TRBV11-1,NA,NA,TGTGCCAGCAGCCGTGACCTACAGGGATCTTCCTACGAGCAGTACTTC,CASSRDLQGSSYEQYF
TRBJ2-5,TRBV11-3,NA,NA,TGTGCCAGCAGCTTAGAAGGTGTAACCCAGTACTTC,CASSLEGVTQYF
TRBJ2-7,TRBV6-6,many,NA,TGTGCCAGCAGTTACTCATCTCGACAGCTTTACGAGCAGTACTTC,CASSYSSRQLYEQYF
TRBJ2-1,TRBV7-9,many,NA,TGTGCCAGCAGCGGAGTTTCCCCTTACAATGAGCAGTTCTTC,CASSGVSPYNEQFF
TRBJ2-2,TRBV5-1,NA,TRBD2,TGCGCCAGCAGCTGGACTAGCGGGAGTATATCCGGGGAGCTGTTTTTT,CASSWTSGSISGELFF
TRBJ2-5,TRBV28,many,TRBD2,TGTGCCAGCAGTTTTTGGACTAGCGGGAGTCAAGAGACCCAGTACTTC,CASSFWTSGSQETQYF
TRBJ2-3,TRBV3-1,few,TRBD2,TGTGCCAGCAGCCAAGGGGGGCTAGCGGGAGGCACAGATACGCAGTATTTT,CASSQGGLAGGTDTQYF
TRBJ1-5,TRBV20-1,many,NA,TGCAGTGCAACGCAGGGAACTGGGCAGCCCCAGCATTTT,CSATQGTGQPQHF
TRBJ1-2,TRBV28,once,NA,TGTGCCAGCAGGGGAGGAATTGGCTACACCTTC,CASRGGIGYTF
TRBJ1-1,TRBV20-1,many,TRBD1,TGCAGTGCTAGAGGCCCTTTGCGGACAGGGAACACTGAAGCTTTCTTT,CSARGPLRTGNTEAFF
TRBJ2-3,TRBV7-2,many,NA,TGTGCCAGCAGCCTTTCCTGGAGGGGGACAGATACGCAGTATTTT,CASSLSWRGTDTQYF